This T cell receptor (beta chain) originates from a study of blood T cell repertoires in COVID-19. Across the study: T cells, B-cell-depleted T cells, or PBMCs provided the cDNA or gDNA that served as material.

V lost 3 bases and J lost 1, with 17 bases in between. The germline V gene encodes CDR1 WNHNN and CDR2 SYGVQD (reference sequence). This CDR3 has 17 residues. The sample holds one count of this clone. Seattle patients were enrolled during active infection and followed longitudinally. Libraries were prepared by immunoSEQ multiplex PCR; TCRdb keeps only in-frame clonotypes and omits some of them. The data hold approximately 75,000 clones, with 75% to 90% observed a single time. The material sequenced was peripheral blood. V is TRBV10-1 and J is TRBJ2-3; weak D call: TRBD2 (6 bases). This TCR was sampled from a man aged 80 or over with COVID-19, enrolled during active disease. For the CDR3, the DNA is TGCGCCAGCAGTGACCAGGTGGGTGAGCGGGGCACAGATACGCAGTATTTT. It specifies CASSDQVGERGTDTQYF.